This TCR beta chain was captured by sequencing in a study of shared clonotypes between healthy human individuals. Overall study results and limits: Among a few donors, 4.5% to 5.5% of naive CD4 clonotypes were found in common.

Naive CD8 populations comprised CD45RO-negative cells positively selected for CCR7, excluding terminally differentiated effector memory CD45RA+ cells. Points on this clone: No antigen is known for it.

Produced via immunoSEQ multiplex PCR; TCRdb's table is partial and in-frame only. The top ten hold under 1.5% of the sample, which has 1.5 million to 2.5 million clones, just under 95% seen once. V shed 9 bases and J shed 8 bases, with 19 bases lying between them. This CDR3 has 13 residues. The germline CDR1 and CDR2 sequences are MNHEY and SMNVEV (reference sequence). The gene calls are TRBV27 and TRBJ1-2; D not resolved. Material for sequencing was naive CD8+ T cells sorted from blood. The TCR sequence derives from a man between 18 and 29 years old in good health. The CDR3, as DNA: TGTGCCAGTAAGTCGCGGGCCTACGAGGGCTACACCTTC. This encodes CASKSRAYEGYTF.